Below, 24 T cell receptor beta chains from the same sample are listed, as sequenced in a study of blood T cells in healthy people across ages. A second about 7 to 12 cycle PCR used barcoded and J-beta primers. One entry per CDR3 protein results from TCRdb running MiXCR on the 5' RACE reads. The sample contains 1.5 million to 2 million distinct CDR3 sequences, about 35% of which appear only once. Sequencing was performed on blood. The receptors originated from a woman aged 25 to 39 in good health.

To note about this clonotype: The junction shows a germline mismatch at one end, possibly a read error. CDR3 nucleotides: TGTGCTTGGATTAACGGGCCCACAGGTACGCAGTATTTT. Protein: CAWINGPTGTQYF. The chain combines TRBV30 with TRBJ2-3; maybe TRBD1 (5 bases). Germline values: CDR1 GTSNPN, CDR2 SVGIG (reference sequence). This CDR3 has 13 amino acids.

This clonotype was observed a few times. The CDR3 nucleotides read TGTGCCAGCAGAAAACGGACTAGCGGGGACTACGAGCAGTACTTC. Amino acid sequence: CASRKRTSGDYEQYF. V gene TRBV28 combines with J gene TRBJ2-7; 12 positions agree with TRBD2. The CDR3 has 15 residues. V lost 6 bases and J lost 3; bases outside the gene matches: 6. Looked up from germline, CDR1 is MDHEN and CDR2 is SYDVKM.

The chain recombines TRBV15 with TRBJ2-1; the match to TRBD2 covers 12 bases. V lost 4 bases, J lost 2 bases, and 15 bases stayed unmatched. The germline CDR1 and CDR2 sequences are LNHNV and YYDKDF (reference sequence). This CDR3 has 20 amino acids. CDR3 in DNA: TGTGCCACCAGCACCAGGGGGCCTAGCGGGGGGGCAAGGACCTACAATGAGCAGTTCTTC. Encoded protein: CATSTRGPSGGARTYNEQFF.

The sample holds a few counts of this clonotype. The chain employs TRBV7-8 and TRBJ2-1; TRBD2 matches at 8 bases. Per the germline V gene, CDR1 is SGHVS and CDR2 is FQNEAQ. The V gene end was trimmed by 1 base and the J gene end by 0 bases; junction bases not matched to a gene: 8. The CDR3 spans 18 residues. In nucleotides, the CDR3 is TGTGCCAGCAGCTTAGTCGGCGGGGGGCCACTCTCCTACAATGAGCAGTTCTTC. This gives the protein CASSLVGGGPLSYNEQFF.

The rearrangement uses TRBV25-1 and TRBJ1-4, with D perhaps TRBD1 (5 bases). CDR3 size: 16 residues. Germline V gene sequence: CDR1 MGHDK, CDR2 SYGVNS. Trimming shortened V by 1 base and J by 5 bases, and 14 bases separated the two germline ends. The CDR3 loop is CASSEFLTGGNEKLFF. CDR3 DNA: TGTGCCAGCAGTGAATTCTTAACAGGAGGGAATGAAAAACTGTTTTTT.

This chain connects TRBV20-1 to TRBJ2-7; TRBD2 matches at 7 bases. Germline V gene data show CDR1 as DFQATT and CDR2 as SNEGSKA (reference sequence). The CDR3 has 14 residues. Trimming took 2 bases from V and 1 from J; bases not matched to a gene: 5. Here the CDR3 reads CSARLREPSYEQYF. For the CDR3, the DNA is TGCAGTGCTAGATTGCGGGAGCCTTCCTACGAGCAGTACTTC.

This clonotype was found a few times. The chain joins TRBV10-3 to TRBJ2-5; 12 bases are a match to TRBD1. V shed 6 bases, J shed 5 bases, and the junction held 4 bases outside the gene matches. Germline loops: CDR1 ENHRY, CDR2 SYGVKD. The CDR3 spans 14 residues. The DNA of the CDR3 is TGTGCCATCAGGGGACAGGGGGCCGGGGAGACCCAGTACTTC. Protein: CAIRGQGAGETQYF.

The sample holds a few counts of this clonotype. The rearrangement links TRBV6-2 or TRBV6-3 to TRBJ2-5; 14 positions agree with TRBD2. Germline trimming cut 10 bases from V and 5 bases from J; bases unmatched to any gene: 9. Germline V lookup: CDR1 MNHEY, CDR2 SVGEGT. The CDR3 runs to 15 residues. The CDR3 coding sequence is TGTGCCACTATGACTAGCGGGAGGGCCCATGAGACCCAGTACTTC. It translates to CATMTSGRAHETQYF.

The gene calls are TRBV20-1 and TRBJ2-1, with TRBD2 identical over 8 bases. The CDR3 consists of 14 residues. J was trimmed by 7 bases and V by 3 bases; bases with no gene match: 8. Germline values: CDR1 DFQATT, CDR2 SNEGSKA (reference sequence). The chain's CDR3 is CSASPGLGVNEQFF. The CDR3 DNA sequence: TGCAGTGCTAGCCCGGGACTAGGTGTTAATGAGCAGTTCTTC.

The CDR3: CASSQESYNEQFF. CDR3 in DNA: TGTGCCAGCAGCCAAGAGTCCTACAATGAGCAGTTCTTC. The chain uses TRBV3-1 and TRBJ2-1; D uncertain. Per the germline V gene, CDR1 is LGHDT and CDR2 is YNNKEL (reference sequence). The CDR3 consists of 13 residues. Trimming left V 0 bases short and J 1 base short, with 1 base between.

The chain is built from TRBV10-3 and TRBJ1-1, with D possibly TRBD1 on 5 matching bases. V lost 7 bases and J 0 bases, leaving 12 bases between the germline ends. Germline values: CDR1 ENHRY, CDR2 SYGVKD. The CDR3 runs 14 residues. The CDR3 is CAIKQTELNTEAFF. The CDR3 DNA sequence: TGTGCCATCAAACAGACAGAACTGAACACTGAAGCTTTCTTT.

The chain uses TRBV7-2 and TRBJ2-7; 13 bases align to TRBD2. This CDR3 is 13 amino acids long. Unmatched junction bases numbered 7, after V lost 8 bases and J lost 9 bases. The germline CDR1 and CDR2 sequences are SGHTA and FQGNSA. The CDR3 is CASLGTSGMVQYF. DNA for the CDR3: TGTGCCAGCTTGGGGACTAGCGGGATGGTGCAGTACTTC.

This clonotype was counted only a few times. V and J are TRBV28 and TRBJ2-5, with a tentative D call TRBD2 (6 bases). CDR1 is MDHEN, CDR2 SYDVKM, per germline. V was cut by 3 bases and J by 7 bases, with 12 bases left in between. CDR3 size: 13 residues. The CDR3 DNA reads as TGTGCCAGCAGTTTGAATGGGGGGACGACCCAGTACTTC. This encodes CASSLNGGTTQYF.

In this sample, this clonotype turned up a few times. This CDR3 is CASSSGTGVSRTEAFF. CDR3 in DNA: TGTGCCAGCAGTTCGGGGACAGGGGTCTCTAGGACTGAAGCTTTCTTT. This chain joins TRBV12-3 or TRBV12-4 and TRBJ1-1; 10 positions match TRBD1. J gave up 5 bases and V 4 bases, and 10 bases lay outside the gene matches. The CDR3 has 16 amino acids.

A few counts support this clonotype. The rearrangement uses TRBV7-2 and TRBJ2-3, with D unclear. CDR1 and CDR2 (germline): SGHTA, FQGNSA. Between the trimmed V and J ends, which lost 5 bases and 1 base, there was a span of 13 bases. This CDR3 has 15 residues. The CDR3 sequence: CASSPRRAGTDTQYF. CDR3 bases: TGTGCCAGCAGCCCGCGACGGGCAGGCACAGATACGCAGTATTTT.

A remark on this clonotype: One end of the junction fails to match germline, which may point to a read error. The rearrangement links TRBV3-1 to TRBJ2-7, with TRBD2 matching 7 bases. In germline, CDR1 is LGHDT, CDR2 YNNKEL (reference sequence). This CDR3 has 18 residues. The CDR3 spells CASSRIRLRGEGFYVQYF. The CDR3 DNA sequence: TGTGCCAGCAGCCGAATCCGCCTACGGGGGGAGGGCTTTTACGTGCAGTACTTC.

As concerns this clonotype: Since no conserved phenylalanine or tryptophan closes the CDR3, a read error is the likely cause. The rearrangement joins TRBV4-1 to TRBJ2-1; no definite D call. The CDR3 sequence is 15 residues long. With 0 bases removed from V and 3 bases from J, the gap between germline ends came to 9 bases. Germline loops: CDR1 MGHRA, CDR2 YSYEKL. The CDR3 spells CASSQDANDYNEQFL. CDR3 nucleotide sequence: TGCGCCAGCAGCCAAGATGCCAACGACTACAATGAGCAGTTCCTC.

The chain joins TRBV5-4 to TRBJ2-2; D possibly corresponds to TRBD2 (5 bases). Trimming took 0 bases from V and 6 from J, leaving 15 bases between them. Germline V gives CDR1 SGHNT, CDR2 YYREEE (reference sequence). The CDR3 has 16 amino acids. The CDR3 DNA reads TGTGCCAGCAGCTTGGTCGGAGGTAACGGCGCCGGGGAGCTGTTTTTT. It translates to CASSLVGGNGAGELFF.

This clonotype has just a few counts. V usage is TRBV7-3 and J usage is TRBJ2-3; 13 positions match TRBD2. Germline V gene sequence: CDR1 SGHTA, CDR2 FQGTGA. The CDR3 has 20 amino acids. With V trimmed by 4 bases and J by 0 bases, 13 bases remained unmatched. The CDR3 region is CASSSSMRTSGGRSTDTQYF. The CDR3, as DNA: TGTGCCAGCAGCTCATCTATGCGGACTAGCGGGGGCCGTAGCACAGATACGCAGTATTTT. The full variable domain, in which reference TRBV7-3 and TRBJ2-3 provide the parts outside the CDR3, is GAGVSQTPSNKVTEKGKYVELRCDPISGHTALYWYRQSLGQGPEFLIYFQGTGAADDSGLPNDRFFAVRPEGSVSTLKIQRTERGDSAVYLCASSSSMRTSGGRSTDTQYFGPGTRLTVL.

J is TRBJ2-5 and V is TRBV7-3; possibly TRBD1 for D (5 bases). CDR1 is SGHTA and CDR2 is FQGTGA in the germline V gene. The CDR3 extends over 11 amino acids. Trimming took off 5 bases at V and 10 bases at J, with 11 bases between the two ends. The CDR3 DNA reads as TGTGCCAGCAGCGCCCAGGGTGACCAGTACTTC. This sequence encodes CASSAQGDQYF.

This clonotype was counted a few times. The rearrangement joins TRBV10-3 to TRBJ1-1, with a possible D match to TRBD1 (6 bases). From germline, CDR1 is ENHRY and CDR2 SYGVKD. The V end lost 6 bases, the J end lost 8 bases, and 16 bases lay between the germline ends. This CDR3 spans 13 amino acids. This CDR3 reads CAIRGSQGREAFF. Written as DNA, the CDR3 is TGTGCCATCAGAGGGTCACAGGGACGGGAAGCTTTCTTT.

The gene calls are TRBV20-1 and TRBJ1-1; TRBD1 aligns across 7 bases. With V trimmed by 5 bases and J by 1 base, 7 bases remained unmatched. The germline CDR1 and CDR2 sequences are DFQATT and SNEGSKA (reference sequence). The CDR3 loop spans 14 amino acids. Here the CDR3 reads CSAHRDRSNTEAFF. The CDR3 DNA reads TGCAGTGCTCACAGGGACAGATCGAACACTGAAGCTTTCTTT.

In its sample, this clonotype was seen many times. J is TRBJ2-1 and V is TRBV4-1; 7 positions match TRBD2. J was trimmed by 9 bases and V by 2 bases; bases with no gene match: 13. CDR3 length: 16 amino acids. Germline V lookup: CDR1 MGHRA, CDR2 YSYEKL. Here the CDR3 reads CASSQHVAEGGSEQFF. CDR3 nucleotide sequence: TGCGCCAGCAGCCAACATGTTGCTGAGGGAGGGAGTGAGCAGTTCTTC.

This clonotype has more than one count but fewer than ten. The chain combines TRBV4-1 with TRBJ1-4; D not certain. V lost 2 bases and J 4 bases, leaving 8 bases between the germline ends. The germline gives CDR1 MGHRA, CDR2 YSYEKL. The CDR3 is 14 amino acids. CDR3 loop: CASSQLHNNEKLFF. The CDR3 DNA reads TGCGCCAGCAGCCAATTACACAATAATGAAAAACTGTTTTTT.